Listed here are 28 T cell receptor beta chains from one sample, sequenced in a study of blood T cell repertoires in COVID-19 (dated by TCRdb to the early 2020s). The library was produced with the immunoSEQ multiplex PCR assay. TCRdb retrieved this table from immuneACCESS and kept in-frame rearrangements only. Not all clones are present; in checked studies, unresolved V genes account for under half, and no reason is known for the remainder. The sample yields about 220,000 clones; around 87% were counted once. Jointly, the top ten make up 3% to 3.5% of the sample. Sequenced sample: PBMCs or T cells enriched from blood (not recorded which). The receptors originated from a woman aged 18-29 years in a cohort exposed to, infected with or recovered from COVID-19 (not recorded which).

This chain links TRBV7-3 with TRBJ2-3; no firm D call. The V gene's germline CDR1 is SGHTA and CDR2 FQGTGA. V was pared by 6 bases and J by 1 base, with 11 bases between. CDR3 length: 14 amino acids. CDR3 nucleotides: TGTGCCAGCAGTCGACTTTCCGGCACAGATACGCAGTATTTT. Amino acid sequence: CASSRLSGTDTQYF.

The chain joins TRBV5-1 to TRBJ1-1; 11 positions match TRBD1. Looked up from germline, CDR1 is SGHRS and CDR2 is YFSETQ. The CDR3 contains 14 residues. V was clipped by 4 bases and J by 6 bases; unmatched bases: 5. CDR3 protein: CASSGQGADPEAFF. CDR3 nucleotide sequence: TGCGCCAGCAGCGGACAGGGGGCCGACCCTGAAGCTTTCTTT.

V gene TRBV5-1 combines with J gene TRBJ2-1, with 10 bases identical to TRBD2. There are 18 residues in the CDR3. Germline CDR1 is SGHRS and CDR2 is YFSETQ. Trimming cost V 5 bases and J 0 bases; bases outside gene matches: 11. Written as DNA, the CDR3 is TGCGCCAGCAGGGGGGAGGGACTAGCGACCAGCTCCTACAATGAGCAGTTCTTC. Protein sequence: CASRGEGLATSSYNEQFF.

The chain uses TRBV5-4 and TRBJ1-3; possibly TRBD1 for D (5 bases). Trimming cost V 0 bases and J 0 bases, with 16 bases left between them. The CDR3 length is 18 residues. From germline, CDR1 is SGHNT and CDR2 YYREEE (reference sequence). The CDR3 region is CASSLDVPTAFSGNTIYF. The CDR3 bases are TGTGCCAGCAGCTTGGACGTCCCGACAGCCTTCTCTGGAAACACCATATATTTT.

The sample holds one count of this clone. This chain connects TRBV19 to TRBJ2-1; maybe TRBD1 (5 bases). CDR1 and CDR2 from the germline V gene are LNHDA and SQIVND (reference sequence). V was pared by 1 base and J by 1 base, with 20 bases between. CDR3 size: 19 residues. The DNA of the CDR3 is TGTGCCAGTAGTATAGGCCCCTCATCGCCACAGGTTTCCTACAATGAGCAGTTCTTC. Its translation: CASSIGPSSPQVSYNEQFF.

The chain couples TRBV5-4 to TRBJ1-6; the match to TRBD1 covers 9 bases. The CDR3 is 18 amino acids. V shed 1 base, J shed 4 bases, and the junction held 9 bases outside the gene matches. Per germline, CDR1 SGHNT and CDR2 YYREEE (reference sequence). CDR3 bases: TGTGCCAGCAGCTTGCCTGCGACAGGGGGGAGGTATAATTCACCCCTCCACTTT. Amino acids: CASSLPATGGRYNSPLHF.

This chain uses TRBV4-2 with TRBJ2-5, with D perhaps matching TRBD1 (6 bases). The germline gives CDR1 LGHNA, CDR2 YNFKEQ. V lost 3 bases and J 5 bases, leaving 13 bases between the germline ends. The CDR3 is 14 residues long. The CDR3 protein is CASSHLTGLETQYF. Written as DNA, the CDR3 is TGTGCCAGCAGCCACCTTACAGGGCTGGAGACCCAGTACTTC.

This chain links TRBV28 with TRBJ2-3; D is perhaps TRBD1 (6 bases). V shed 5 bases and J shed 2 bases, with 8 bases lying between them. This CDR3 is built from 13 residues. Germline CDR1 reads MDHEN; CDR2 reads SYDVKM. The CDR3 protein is CASSRTDTDTQYF. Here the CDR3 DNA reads TGTGCCAGCAGTAGGACAGACACAGATACGCAGTATTTT.

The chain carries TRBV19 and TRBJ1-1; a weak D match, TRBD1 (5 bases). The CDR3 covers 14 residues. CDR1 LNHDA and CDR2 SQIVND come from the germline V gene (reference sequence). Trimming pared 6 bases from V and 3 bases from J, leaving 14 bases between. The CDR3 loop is CASRPGIRYTEAFF. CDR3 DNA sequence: TGTGCCAGTAGACCAGGGATTAGGTACACTGAAGCTTTCTTT.

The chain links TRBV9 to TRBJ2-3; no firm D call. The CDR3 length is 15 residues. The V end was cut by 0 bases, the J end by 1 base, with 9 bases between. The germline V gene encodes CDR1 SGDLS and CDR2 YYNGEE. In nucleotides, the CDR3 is TGTGCCAGCAGCGTAGACGCAGCGCGCACAGATACGCAGTATTTT. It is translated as CASSVDAARTDTQYF. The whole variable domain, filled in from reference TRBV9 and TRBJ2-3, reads DSGVTQTPKHLITATGQRVTLRCSPRSGDLSVYWYQQSLDQGLQFLIQYYNGEERAKGNILERFSAQQFPDLHSELNLSSLELGDSALYFCASSVDAARTDTQYFGPGTRLTVL.

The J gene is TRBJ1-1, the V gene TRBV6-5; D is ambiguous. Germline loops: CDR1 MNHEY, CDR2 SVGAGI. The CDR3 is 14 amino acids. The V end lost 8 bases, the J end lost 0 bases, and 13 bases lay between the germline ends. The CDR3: CASADFYLNTEAFF. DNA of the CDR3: TGTGCCAGCGCGGACTTCTATTTGAACACTGAAGCTTTCTTT.

The DNA for the CDR3 is TGTGCCAGCAGCGCAAGGACAGACACTGAAGCTTTCTTT. It translates to CASSARTDTEAFF. The chain links TRBV9 to TRBJ1-1, with TRBD1 as a possible D gene (6 bases). V lost 3 bases and J 3 bases, leaving 9 bases between the germline ends. From germline, CDR1 is SGDLS and CDR2 YYNGEE. This CDR3 has 13 amino acids.

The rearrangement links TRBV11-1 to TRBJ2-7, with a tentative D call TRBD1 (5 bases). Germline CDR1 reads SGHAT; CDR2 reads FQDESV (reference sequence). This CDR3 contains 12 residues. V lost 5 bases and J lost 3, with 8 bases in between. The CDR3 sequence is CASSADSYEQYF. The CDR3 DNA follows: TGTGCCAGCAGCGCAGACAGCTACGAGCAGTACTTC.

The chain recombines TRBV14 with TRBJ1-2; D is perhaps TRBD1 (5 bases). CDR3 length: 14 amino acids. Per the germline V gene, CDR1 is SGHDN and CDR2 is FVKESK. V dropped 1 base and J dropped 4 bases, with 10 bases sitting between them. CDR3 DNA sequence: TGTGCCAGCAGCCAAGTTGGCGGGGGCTATGGCTACACCTTC. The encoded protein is CASSQVGGGYGYTF.

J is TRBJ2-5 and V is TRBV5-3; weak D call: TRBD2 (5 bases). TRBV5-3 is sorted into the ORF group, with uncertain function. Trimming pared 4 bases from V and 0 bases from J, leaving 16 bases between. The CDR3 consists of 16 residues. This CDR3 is CARSPAGIDYQETQYF. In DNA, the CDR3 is TGTGCCAGAAGCCCCGCCGGGATCGACTACCAAGAGACCCAGTACTTC.

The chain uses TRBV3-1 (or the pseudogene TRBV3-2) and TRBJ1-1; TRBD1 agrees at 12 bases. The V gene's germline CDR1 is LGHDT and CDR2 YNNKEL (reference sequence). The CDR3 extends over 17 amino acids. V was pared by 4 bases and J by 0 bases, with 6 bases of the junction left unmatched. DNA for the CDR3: TGTGCCAGCAGCCCCGGGACAGGGGGCTTTGTGAACACTGAAGCTTTCTTT. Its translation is CASSPGTGGFVNTEAFF.

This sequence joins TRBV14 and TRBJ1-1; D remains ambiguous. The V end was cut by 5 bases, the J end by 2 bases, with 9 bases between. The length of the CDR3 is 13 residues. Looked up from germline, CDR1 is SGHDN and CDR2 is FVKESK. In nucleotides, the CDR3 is TGTGCCAGCAGCAGAGGATTAAACACTGAAGCTTTCTTT. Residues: CASSRGLNTEAFF.

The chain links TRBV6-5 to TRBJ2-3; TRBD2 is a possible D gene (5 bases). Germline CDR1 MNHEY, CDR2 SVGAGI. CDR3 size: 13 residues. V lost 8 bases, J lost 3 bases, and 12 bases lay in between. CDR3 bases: TGTGCCAGCCGAATAGAGGGAACAGATACGCAGTATTTT. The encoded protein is CASRIEGTDTQYF.

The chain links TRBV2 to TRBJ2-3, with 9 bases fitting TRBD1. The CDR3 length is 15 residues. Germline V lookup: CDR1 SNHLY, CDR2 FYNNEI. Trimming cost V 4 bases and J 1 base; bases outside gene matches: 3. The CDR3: CASSGDRVGTDTQYF. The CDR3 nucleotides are TGTGCCAGCAGTGGGGACAGGGTCGGCACAGATACGCAGTATTTT.

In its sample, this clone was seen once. The CDR3 DNA follows: TGTGCCAGCAGTTACCAGGGTTTCTATGGCTACACCTTC. Translation: CASSYQGFYGYTF. This chain connects TRBV6-5 to TRBJ1-2; tentatively, D is TRBD1 (5 bases). Trimming removed 2 bases at V and 4 bases at J, with 8 bases between. The CDR3 consists of 13 residues. Germline loops: CDR1 MNHEY, CDR2 SVGAGI.

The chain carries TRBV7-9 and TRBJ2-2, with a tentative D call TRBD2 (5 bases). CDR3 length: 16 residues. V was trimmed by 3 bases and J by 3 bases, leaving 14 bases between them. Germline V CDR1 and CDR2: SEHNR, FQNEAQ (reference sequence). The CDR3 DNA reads TGTGCCAGCAGCTTGTTCAGCCCCGGGGACACCGGGGAGCTGTTTTTT. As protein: CASSLFSPGDTGELFF.

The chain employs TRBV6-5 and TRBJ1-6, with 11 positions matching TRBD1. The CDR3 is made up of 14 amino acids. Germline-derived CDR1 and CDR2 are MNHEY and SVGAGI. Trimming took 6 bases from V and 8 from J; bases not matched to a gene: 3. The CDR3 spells CASRRTGGDSPLHF. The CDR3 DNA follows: TGTGCCAGCAGGAGGACAGGGGGCGATTCACCCCTCCACTTT.

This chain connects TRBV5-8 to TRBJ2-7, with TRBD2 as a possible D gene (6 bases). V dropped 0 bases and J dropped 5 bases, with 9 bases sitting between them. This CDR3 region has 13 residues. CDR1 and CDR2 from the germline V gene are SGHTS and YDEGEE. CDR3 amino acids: CASSLVRGDEQYF. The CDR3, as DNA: TGTGCCAGCAGCTTGGTGCGGGGTGACGAGCAGTACTTC.

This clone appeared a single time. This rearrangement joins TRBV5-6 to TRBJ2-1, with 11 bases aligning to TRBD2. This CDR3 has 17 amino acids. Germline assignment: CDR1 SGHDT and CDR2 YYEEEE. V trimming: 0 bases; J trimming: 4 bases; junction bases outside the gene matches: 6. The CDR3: CASSLEVAGGIYNEQFF. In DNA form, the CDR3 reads TGTGCCAGCAGCTTGGAGGTAGCGGGGGGGATATACAATGAGCAGTTCTTC.

This CDR3 is CASGPQGQAGRNEKLFF. CDR3 nucleotide sequence: TGCGCCAGCGGTCCCCAAGGACAGGCCGGACGTAATGAAAAACTGTTTTTT. V and J are TRBV5-1 and TRBJ1-4, with 7 bases aligning to TRBD1. Trimming at V came to 7 bases and at J to 4 bases, leaving 16 bases not matched to a gene. Germline loops: CDR1 SGHRS, CDR2 YFSETQ. This CDR3 is built from 17 residues.

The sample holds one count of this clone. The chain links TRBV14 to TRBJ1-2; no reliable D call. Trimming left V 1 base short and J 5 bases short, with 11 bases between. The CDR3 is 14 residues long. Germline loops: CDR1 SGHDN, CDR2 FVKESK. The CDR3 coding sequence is TGTGCCAGCAGCCAAGTTGAGGCGGGTTATGGCTACACCTTC. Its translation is CASSQVEAGYGYTF.

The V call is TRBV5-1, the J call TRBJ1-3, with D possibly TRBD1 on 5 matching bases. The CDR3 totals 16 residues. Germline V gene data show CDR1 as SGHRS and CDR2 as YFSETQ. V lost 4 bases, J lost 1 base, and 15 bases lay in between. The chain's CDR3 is CASSLRTYESGNTIYF. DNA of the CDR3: TGCGCCAGCAGCCTCCGGACATATGAATCTGGAAACACCATATATTTT.

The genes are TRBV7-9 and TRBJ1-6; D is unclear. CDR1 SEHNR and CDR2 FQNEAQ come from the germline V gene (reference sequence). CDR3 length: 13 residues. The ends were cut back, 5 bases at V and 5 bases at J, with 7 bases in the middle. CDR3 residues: CASSPPDNSPLHF. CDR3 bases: TGTGCCAGCAGCCCTCCGGATAATTCACCCCTCCACTTT.